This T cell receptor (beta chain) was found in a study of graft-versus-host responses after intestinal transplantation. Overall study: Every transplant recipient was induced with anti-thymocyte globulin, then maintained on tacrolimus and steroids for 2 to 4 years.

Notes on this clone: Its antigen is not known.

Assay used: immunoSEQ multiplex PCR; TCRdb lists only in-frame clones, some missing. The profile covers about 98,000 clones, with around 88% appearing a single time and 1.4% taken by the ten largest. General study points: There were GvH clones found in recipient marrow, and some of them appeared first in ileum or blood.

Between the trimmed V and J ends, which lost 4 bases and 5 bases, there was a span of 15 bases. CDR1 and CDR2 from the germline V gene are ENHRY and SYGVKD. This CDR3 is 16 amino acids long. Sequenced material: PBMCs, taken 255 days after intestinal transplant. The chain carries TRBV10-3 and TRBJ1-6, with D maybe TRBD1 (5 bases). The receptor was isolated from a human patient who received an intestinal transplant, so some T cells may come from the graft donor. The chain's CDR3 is CAISGLEGMNNSPLHF. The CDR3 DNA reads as TGTGCCATCAGTGGTTTGGAGGGGATGAATAATTCACCCCTCCACTTT.